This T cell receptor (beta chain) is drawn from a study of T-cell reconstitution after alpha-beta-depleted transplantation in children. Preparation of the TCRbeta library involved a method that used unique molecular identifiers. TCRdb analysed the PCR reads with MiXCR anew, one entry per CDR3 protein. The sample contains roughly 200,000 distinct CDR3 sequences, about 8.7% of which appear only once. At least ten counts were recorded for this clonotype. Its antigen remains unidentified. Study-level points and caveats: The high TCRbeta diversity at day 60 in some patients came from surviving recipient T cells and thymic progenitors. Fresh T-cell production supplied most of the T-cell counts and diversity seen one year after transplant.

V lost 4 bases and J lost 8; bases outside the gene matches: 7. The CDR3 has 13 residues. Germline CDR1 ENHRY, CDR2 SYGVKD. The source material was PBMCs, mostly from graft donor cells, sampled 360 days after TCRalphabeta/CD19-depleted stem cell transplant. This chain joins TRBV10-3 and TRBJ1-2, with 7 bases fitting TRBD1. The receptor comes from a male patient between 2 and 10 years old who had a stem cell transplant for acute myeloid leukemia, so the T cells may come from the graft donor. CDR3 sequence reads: CAISGGTVEGYTF. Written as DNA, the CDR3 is TGTGCCATCAGTGGGGGGACAGTTGAAGGCTACACCTTC.